One and the same sample provided the 17 T cell receptor beta chains below, sequenced in a study of OX40 agonist ivuxolimab in advanced cancers. The assay was immunoSEQ multiplex PCR, and TCRdb's table has in-frame clones only and misses some. The repertoire holds about 73,000 clones, around nine tenths seen once, with 0.6% to 0.75% in the top ten. The sequenced sample was CD4+ or CD8+ T cells sorted from blood, obtained in a trial of the OX40 agonist ivuxolimab. All receptors derive from an adult with an advanced solid tumor such as melanoma, head and neck, liver or kidney cancer.

The V gene is TRBV6-5, the J gene TRBJ1-1, with 8 nucleotides matching TRBD1. The CDR3 is 15 residues long. CDR1 MNHEY and CDR2 SVGAGI come from the germline V gene. V shed 2 bases and J 8 bases; nucleotides not matched to a gene: 10. The CDR3 nucleotides read TGTGCCAGCAGTTACATCCGACAGGGGTCCCTAGAAGCTTTCTTT. Translated: CASSYIRQGSLEAFF.

The chain is built from TRBV29-1 and TRBJ1-1; D is ambiguous. Germline CDR1 is SQVTM and CDR2 is ANQGSEA. Trimming stripped 0 bases from V and 1 base from J, with 9 bases between. The CDR3 has 14 amino acids. The CDR3 loop is CSVEDRSGNTEAFF. For the CDR3, the DNA is TGCAGCGTTGAAGATCGTTCGGGGAACACTGAAGCTTTCTTT. Together with reference TRBV29-1 and TRBJ1-1, the CDR3 gives the full variable domain: SAVISQKPSRDICQRGTSLTIQCQVDSQVTMMFWYRQQPGQSLTLIATANQGSEATYESGFVIDKFPISRPNLTFSTLTVSNMSPEDSSIYLCSVEDRSGNTEAFFGQGTRLTVV.

The chain carries TRBV5-5 and TRBJ2-5; no clear D. CDR1 SGHKS and CDR2 YYEKEE come from the germline V gene (reference sequence). The germline V and J ends were trimmed by 4 bases and 5 bases, with 12 bases remaining between them. The CDR3 contains 13 residues. DNA of the CDR3: TGTGCCAGCAGCCCCCCGTTCGGCGAGACCCAGTACTTC. Translation gives CASSPPFGETQYF.

This clone was seen more than once but under ten times. This chain uses TRBV19 with TRBJ2-1; no firm D call. CDR3 size: 13 residues. The germline V and J ends were trimmed by 9 bases and 10 bases, with 19 bases remaining between them. Germline V gene data show CDR1 as LNHDA and CDR2 as SQIVND (reference sequence). Here the CDR3 DNA reads TGTGCCAGAAGGCCTCGGCATGGGGAAGAGCAGTTCTTC. Amino acids: CARRPRHGEEQFF. The entire variable domain, with the rest obtained from reference TRBV19 and TRBJ2-1, is as follows: DGGITQSPKYLFRKEGQNVTLSCEQNLNHDAMYWYRQDPGQGLRLIYYSQIVNDFQKGDIAEGYSVSREKKESFPLTVTSAQKNPTAFYLCARRPRHGEEQFFGPGTRLTVL.

The rearrangement uses TRBV6-5 and TRBJ1-5; D unclear. Germline loops: CDR1 MNHEY, CDR2 SVGAGI. The CDR3 covers 14 residues. Trimming left V 2 bases short and J 3 bases short, with 8 bases between. This CDR3 reads CASSYLETNQPQHF. CDR3 DNA sequence: TGTGCCAGCAGTTACCTGGAGACCAATCAGCCCCAGCATTTT.

This clone was counted once. J is TRBJ2-7 and V is TRBV6-1, with TRBD1 as a possible D gene (6 bases). V was clipped by 6 bases and J by 2 bases, with 17 bases between them. Germline V gives CDR1 MNHNS, CDR2 SASEGT. This CDR3 region has 15 residues. CDR3 sequence (DNA): TGTGCCAGCAGAATAGCCGGGACAACCCCCTACGAGCAGTACTTC. Protein sequence: CASRIAGTTPYEQYF.

The gene calls are TRBV5-6 and TRBJ1-1; possible D gene TRBD1, 6 bases. Trimming took off 2 bases at V and 2 bases at J, with 10 bases between the two ends. The CDR3 length is 14 residues. The germline V gene has CDR1 SGHDT and CDR2 YYEEEE. CDR3 sequence reads: CASSFLDRNTEAFF. The CDR3, as DNA: TGTGCCAGCAGCTTCTTGGACAGAAACACTGAAGCTTTCTTT. Full variable domain (outside the CDR3, taken from reference TRBV5-6 and TRBJ1-1): DAGVTQSPTHLIKTRGQQVTLRCSPKSGHDTVSWYQQALGQGPQFIFQYYEEEERQRGNFPDRFSGHQFPNYSSELNVNALLLGDSALYLCASSFLDRNTEAFFGQGTRLTVV.

The chain links TRBV6-6 to TRBJ1-1, with 10 bases identical to TRBD1. Germline CDR1 and CDR2: MNHNY and SVGAGI (reference sequence). The CDR3 has 15 amino acids. V trimming: 6 bases; J trimming: 3 bases; junction bases outside the gene matches: 7. CDR3 amino acids: CASSPVDRGHTEAFF. The CDR3 nucleotides are TGTGCCAGCAGCCCCGTTGACAGGGGGCACACTGAAGCTTTCTTT.

This chain joins TRBV7-9 and TRBJ1-4, with 9 bases matching TRBD1. The junction had 9 bases not matched to a gene; V was cut back by 5 bases and J by 8 bases. The CDR3 sequence is 15 residues long. The germline gives CDR1 SEHNR, CDR2 FQNEAQ (reference sequence). The CDR3 loop reads CASSSPTGGGEKLFF. CDR3 nucleotide sequence: TGTGCCAGCAGCAGTCCGACAGGGGGTGGGGAAAAACTGTTTTTT.

The V call is TRBV28, the J call TRBJ2-1; 9 bases match TRBD2. The ends lost 7 bases at V and 6 bases at J; junction bases unmatched: 10. The CDR3 length is 15 residues. The germline V gene encodes CDR1 MDHEN and CDR2 SYDVKM. The CDR3 here is CASNLSGRTPNEQFF. The CDR3 region has the DNA TGTGCCAGCAACCTCAGCGGGAGGACCCCCAATGAGCAGTTCTTC.

The chain combines TRBV30 with TRBJ2-2; D call uncertain. V lost 6 bases and J lost 5, with 4 bases in between. The length of the CDR3 is 10 residues. Germline V gene sequence: CDR1 GTSNPN, CDR2 SVGIG (reference sequence). CDR3 nucleotide sequence: TGTGCCTGTAAAACCGGGGAGCTGTTTTTT. It specifies CACKTGELFF.

This chain connects TRBV28 to TRBJ1-4; D might be TRBD1 (5 bases). Per germline, CDR1 MDHEN and CDR2 SYDVKM. This CDR3 contains 16 residues. Trimming pared 5 bases from V and 0 bases from J, leaving 13 bases between. CDR3 region: CASSPRGRATNEKLFF. DNA for the CDR3: TGTGCCAGCAGTCCCCGGGGGAGGGCAACTAATGAAAAACTGTTTTTT.

The chain's CDR3 is CASSEGSLGAYPNYGYTF. The CDR3 DNA is TGTGCCAGCAGTGAAGGATCCCTGGGGGCCTACCCTAACTATGGCTACACCTTC. This sequence joins TRBV6-1 and TRBJ1-2, with D maybe TRBD1 (6 bases). Trimming took off 1 base at V and 0 bases at J, with 18 bases between the two ends. The CDR3 is 18 residues long. Looked up from germline, CDR1 is MNHNS and CDR2 is SASEGT.

J is TRBJ2-1 and V is TRBV7-2; D gene ambiguous. Trimming removed 6 bases at V and 8 bases at J, with 8 bases between. This CDR3 region has 11 residues. Germline CDR1 is SGHTA and CDR2 is FQGNSA. CDR3 bases: TGTGCCAGCAGTCAAGCCGATGAGCAGTTCTTC. Protein sequence: CASSQADEQFF.

V is TRBV19 and J is TRBJ2-2, with 9 bases aligning to TRBD1. The CDR3 runs to 15 residues. The ends lost 6 bases at V and 3 bases at J; junction bases unmatched: 5. Germline CDR1 is LNHDA and CDR2 is SQIVND (reference sequence). This chain's CDR3 is CASRLQGAYTGELFF. DNA for the CDR3: TGTGCCAGTAGACTACAGGGGGCGTACACCGGGGAGCTGTTTTTT.

This chain joins TRBV30 and TRBJ2-7; TRBD1 agrees at 9 bases. V dropped 0 bases and J dropped 0; count of bases not matched to a gene: 9. The CDR3 runs to 17 residues. Germline lookup yields CDR1 GTSNPN and CDR2 SVGIG (reference sequence). The CDR3 sequence is CAWSVRRGTGSSYEQYF. The DNA for the CDR3 is TGTGCCTGGAGTGTACGCCGTGGGACAGGGAGCTCCTACGAGCAGTACTTC.

This clone appeared a few times. This chain joins TRBV15 and TRBJ2-7; 7 bases are a match to TRBD2. Germline V gives CDR1 LNHNV, CDR2 YYDKDF (reference sequence). V trimming: 0 bases; J trimming: 5 bases; junction bases outside the gene matches: 13. The CDR3 covers 17 residues. The CDR3 is CATSRDSAGRELNEQYF. The CDR3, as DNA: TGTGCCACCAGCAGAGATTCGGCGGGGCGGGAGCTGAACGAGCAGTACTTC.